These T cell receptor beta chains were read from a single sample in a study of blood T cell repertoires in COVID-19. Assay: immunoSEQ multiplex PCR; the TCRdb copy retains only in-frame clones and omits some. Of some 250,000 clones detected, 88% appear once; the ten largest clones hold about 0.74%. The sequenced sample was peripheral blood. The receptors come from a woman in her twenties or thirties with acute or convalescent COVID-19. CDR3s include the opening cysteine and the closing phenylalanine or tryptophan. The order of the fields is clone size, D gene, J gene, V gene, CDR3 protein, CDR3 DNA. The D gene is left open where the match is weak. Clone size is not always given. Where it is, it says once, few, many or a class for expanded clones.

- | TRBD1 | TRBJ2-7 | TRBV5-1 | CASSFGQARYEQYF | TGCGCCAGCAGCTTCGGACAGGCCCGCTACGAGCAGTACTTC
- | TRBD1 | TRBJ1-2 | TRBV11-3 | CASSSLGQGYSGYTF | TGTGCCAGCAGTTCTCTGGGACAGGGTTATTCTGGCTACACCTTC
- | - | TRBJ1-1 | TRBV14 | CASSQELSSDPRTEAFF | TGTGCCAGCAGCCAAGAACTATCTTCGGATCCCCGCACTGAAGCTTTCTTT
- | - | TRBJ1-2 | TRBV5-4 | CASRLGRGTLSGYTF | TGTGCCAGCAGACTCGGCAGAGGGACTCTCTCTGGCTACACCTTC
- | - | TRBJ2-3 | TRBV9 | CASTTTAGLTDTQYF | TGTGCCAGCACCACCACGGCGGGATTGACAGATACGCAGTATTTT
- | - | TRBJ1-1 | TRBV13 | CASSLYVGSTEAFF | TGTGCCAGCAGCTTATACGTTGGTAGCACTGAAGCTTTCTTT
few | - | TRBJ2-1 | TRBV5-1 | CASCSTTPRYNEQFF | TGCGCCAGCTGTTCAACGACTCCTAGATACAATGAGCAGTTCTTC
- | - | TRBJ2-3 | TRBV9 | CACSVVARTDTQYF | TGTGCCTGCAGCGTAGTAGCTAGAACAGATACGCAGTATTTT
- | TRBD1 | TRBJ1-4 | TRBV5-1 | CASSLDRGGATNEKLFF | TGCGCCAGCAGCTTGGACAGGGGTGGGGCAACTAATGAAAAACTGTTTTTT
- | TRBD2 | TRBJ2-3 | TRBV2 | CASSLSGRDTDTQYF | TGTGCCAGCAGTTTAAGCGGGAGAGACACAGATACGCAGTATTTT
- | TRBD1 | TRBJ2-1 | TRBV19 | CASSIRAGGSYNEQFF | TGTGCCAGTAGTATAAGGGCAGGGGGCTCCTACAATGAGCAGTTCTTC
- | TRBD2 | TRBJ2-1 | TRBV7-9 | CASVGAPGLAGGIYEQFF | TGTGCCAGCGTGGGTGCCCCGGGACTAGCGGGAGGTATATATGAGCAGTTCTTC
- | TRBD1 | TRBJ1-6 | TRBV6-5 | CASSQGVGSPLHF | TGTGCCAGCAGTCAGGGGGTGGGTTCACCCCTCCACTTT
- | - | TRBJ1-5 | TRBV12-3/TRBV12-4 | CASSFRGNQPQHF | TGTGCCAGCAGTTTTCGAGGGAATCAGCCCCAGCATTTT
- | - | TRBJ1-1 | TRBV30 | CASLQREAFF | TGTGCCTCCTTACAACGAGAAGCTTTCTTT
- | - | TRBJ1-5 | TRBV19 | CASSRGHRGNQPQHF | TGTGCCAGTAGTAGGGGACATCGCGGCAATCAGCCCCAGCATTTT
- | TRBD2 | TRBJ2-1 | TRBV14 | CASSRLAGVNSNEQFF | TGTGCCAGCAGCCGTTTAGCGGGGGTGAACTCCAATGAGCAGTTCTTC
- | TRBD2 | TRBJ2-7 | TRBV11-3 | CASSPGLAGATYEQYF | TGTGCCAGCAGCCCCGGACTAGCGGGCGCCACCTACGAGCAGTACTTC
- | - | TRBJ1-5 | TRBV5-8 | CASTRDLGNQPQHF | TGTGCCAGCACCAGGGATTTGGGCAATCAGCCCCAGCATTTT
- | - | TRBJ2-1 | TRBV28 | CASTPSRNEQFF | TGTGCCAGCACCCCGTCCCGCAATGAGCAGTTCTTC
- | TRBD2 | TRBJ2-3 | TRBV9 | CASSVRTSGIGTDTQYF | TGTGCCAGCAGCGTACGGACTAGCGGGATTGGCACAGATACGCAGTATTTT
- | - | TRBJ1-5 | TRBV10-3 | CAIRQPNQPQHF | TGTGCCATTAGACAGCCAAATCAGCCCCAGCATTTT
- | TRBD1 | TRBJ1-5 | TRBV6-5 | CASKKGQSGNQPQHF | TGTGCCAGCAAAAAGGGACAGTCTGGGAATCAGCCCCAGCATTTT
- | - | TRBJ2-3 | TRBV6-1 | CASSERQVSTDTQYF | TGTGCCAGCAGTGAACGACAGGTAAGCACAGATACGCAGTATTTT
- | TRBD1 | TRBJ1-5 | TRBV19 | CASSVTGGDQPQHF | TGTGCCAGTAGTGTGACAGGGGGGGATCAGCCCCAGCATTTT
- | - | TRBJ2-7 | TRBV3-1/TRBV3-2 | CASRRYEQYF | TGTGCCAGCAGGCGCTACGAGCAGTACTTC
- | TRBD1 | TRBJ1-2 | TRBV6-5 | CASSRRTGSYGYTF | TGTGCCAGCAGCCGGCGGACAGGCTCATATGGCTACACCTTC
- | TRBD1 | TRBJ1-2 | TRBV29-1 | CSVGDRAYGYTF | TGCAGCGTTGGTGACAGGGCCTATGGCTACACCTTC
- | - | TRBJ1-5 | TRBV24-1 | CATSEDRSNQPQHF | TGTGCCACCAGTGAGGACAGAAGCAATCAGCCCCAGCATTTT
- | TRBD2 | TRBJ2-1 | TRBV27 | CASSLVAGVEEQFF | TGTGCCAGCAGTTTAGTAGCGGGAGTTGAAGAGCAGTTCTTC
once | - | TRBJ2-7 | TRBV10-3 | CAISGGLPYEQYF | TGTGCCATCAGTGGAGGGCTCCCCTACGAGCAGTACTTC
- | TRBD2 | TRBJ2-7 | TRBV18 | CASSLQLAGHLYEQYF | TGTGCCAGCTCACTTCAACTAGCGGGACACCTTTACGAGCAGTACTTC
- | - | TRBJ2-7 | TRBV19 | CASSIGAILYEQYF | TGTGCCAGTAGTATTGGTGCTATACTCTACGAGCAGTACTTC
- | TRBD1 | TRBJ2-7 | TRBV27 | CASSYSTGYEQYF | TGTGCCAGCAGTTACTCGACAGGGTACGAGCAGTACTTC
- | - | TRBJ1-5 | TRBV30 | CAWSGGKLVPQHF | TGTGCCTGGAGTGGAGGAAAGCTCGTGCCCCAGCATTTT
- | TRBD1 | TRBJ2-6 | TRBV19 | CASSILFNRGGANVLTF | TGTGCCAGTAGCATTCTCTTTAACAGGGGTGGGGCCAACGTCCTGACTTTC
few | - | TRBJ1-5 | TRBV7-2 | CASSLGQVNQPQHF | TGTGCCAGCAGCTTAGGACAGGTCAATCAGCCCCAGCATTTT
- | - | TRBJ2-5 | TRBV4-1 | CASSSGVSQARETQYF | TGCGCCAGCAGCTCAGGGGTCAGTCAGGCGCGGGAGACCCAGTACTTC
- | TRBD2 | TRBJ2-7 | TRBV11-3 | CASSFGGGYEQYF | TGTGCCAGCAGCTTCGGCGGGGGGTACGAGCAGTACTTC
- | TRBD1 | TRBJ1-5 | TRBV6-5 | CASSGGTSNQPQHF | TGTGCCAGCTCAGGGGGAACTAGCAATCAGCCCCAGCATTTT
- | - | TRBJ1-5 | TRBV5-5 | CASSLGSGEYQPQHF | TGTGCCAGCAGCTTGGGGTCGGGGGAATATCAGCCCCAGCATTTT
- | - | TRBJ1-1 | TRBV6-2/TRBV6-3 | CASSYSRGYAEAFF | TGTGCCAGCAGTTACTCAAGGGGATACGCTGAAGCTTTCTTT
few | - | TRBJ2-7 | TRBV6-5 | CASSYVGVRYEQYF | TGTGCCAGCAGTTACGTAGGGGTTCGTTACGAGCAGTACTTC
- | TRBD2 | TRBJ2-7 | TRBV11-2 | CASSLEGDYYYEQYF | TGTGCCAGCAGCTTAGAGGGGGACTATTACTACGAGCAGTACTTC
- | TRBD1 | TRBJ2-7 | TRBV3-1/TRBV3-2 | CASSLGQPGSYEQYF | TGTGCCAGCAGCCTGGGACAGCCTGGCTCCTACGAGCAGTACTTC
- | - | TRBJ2-3 | TRBV7-9 | CASSPPQGQTDTQYF | TGTGCCAGCAGCCCGCCGCAGGGTCAAACAGATACGCAGTATTTT
- | TRBD1 | TRBJ2-7 | TRBV10-3 | CAIGDRRSYEQYF | TGTGCCATCGGGGACAGGCGCTCCTACGAGCAGTACTTC
once | - | TRBJ2-7 | TRBV12-3/TRBV12-4 | CASSLGGSYEQYF | TGTGCCAGCAGTTTAGGCGGGTCCTACGAGCAGTACTTC
once | TRBD2 | TRBJ2-7 | TRBV19 | CASSIGLLAGGMAYEQYF | TGTGCCAGTAGTATAGGTCTACTAGCGGGAGGTATGGCCTACGAGCAGTACTTC
- | TRBD2 | TRBJ2-1 | TRBV11-3 | CASNYPRWATGGEYNEQFF | TGTGCCAGCAATTACCCCCGGTGGGCCACGGGAGGGGAGTACAATGAGCAGTTCTTC
- | TRBD2 | TRBJ2-7 | TRBV5-4 | CASSRPTSGRNEQYF | TGTGCCAGCAGCCGCCCGACTAGCGGGAGAAACGAGCAGTACTTC
- | - | TRBJ1-2 | TRBV5-1 | CASSRQTGDYGYTF | TGCGCCAGCAGCCGGCAGACAGGAGACTATGGCTACACCTTC
- | - | TRBJ2-5 | TRBV29-1 | CSVATRTQETQYF | TGCAGCGTTGCTACACGGACACAAGAGACCCAGTACTTC
- | - | TRBJ2-1 | TRBV4-3 | CASSQERALKGDEQFF | TGCGCCAGCAGCCAAGAACGGGCCCTAAAAGGGGATGAGCAGTTCTTC